This T cell receptor beta chain was captured by sequencing in a study of cytomegalovirus exposure and HLA in healthy donors. J lost 1 base, V lost 8 bases, and 7 bases had no gene match. This CDR3 has 14 residues. Looked up from germline, CDR1 is SNHLY and CDR2 is FYNNEI. Study results and limitations: Accurate HLA-A and HLA-B prediction from TCR beta sequences was reported for most subjects. Some V segments, including TRBV6-2 and TRBV6-3, were excluded as indistinguishable. Most TCR sequences proved rare, with some public TCRs found in many donors.

Primers for the PCR totalled 60 Vbeta and 13 Jbeta. Original data processing: About 11 million of 80 million or so unique TCR beta chains were shared, per a later count. The method was immunoSEQ multiplex PCR; TCRdb's version includes in-frame clones alone and lacks a portion of them. The V and J calls and the clone size are those of that table, but D and trimming were determined from the DNA. The data contain fewer than 110,000 clones, roughly four fifths of them singletons. This clone was seen once. Its matching antigen is unknown. This chain connects TRBV2 to TRBJ2-7, with TRBD1 matching over 8 bases. This sequence originates from a man aged 50-59 years in good health and CMV-seronegative. The specimen was PBMCs. CDR3 nucleotide sequence: TGTGCCAGCCGGACAGGGACAAAATCCTACGAGCAGTACTTC. Translated: CASRTGTKSYEQYF.